The rows below give T cell receptor beta chains drawn from one sample of a study of Tregs in tolerant kidney transplant recipients. The protocol was immunoSEQ multiplex PCR, while the TCRdb copy is restricted to in-frame clones and leaves out a portion. Here the sample spans some 71,000 clones, 85% to 90% being singletons. This material consisted of CD4+ T cells from blood, taken before the transplant. These receptors were obtained from a human donor who received a combined kidney and bone marrow transplant. The conserved cysteine and the conserved F or W are not part of the CDR3 here.

V: TRBV27
J: TRBJ2-3
CDR3: ASSFQPSGTDTQY

V: TRBV2
J: TRBJ1-5
CDR3: ASTLQGASNQPQH

V: TRBV4-2
J: TRBJ2-3
CDR3: ASSQEGRLAAAGDTQY

V: TRBV6-1
J: TRBJ2-3
CDR3: ASSEGLAGGADTQY

V: TRBV28
J: TRBJ1-1
CDR3: ASSSGWTEAF

V: TRBV2
J: TRBJ2-7
CDR3: ASSEEGGPGYEQY

V: TRBV5-4
J: TRBJ2-1
CDR3: ASGYYSSYNEQF

V: TRBV10-3
J: TRBJ2-7
CDR3: ATRGQVPYEQY

V: TRBV7-6
J: TRBJ2-6
CDR3: ASSLSAGFGANVLT

V: TRBV28
J: TRBJ1-2
CDR3: ASSTPGGAGYGYT

V: TRBV11-2
J: TRBJ2-7
CDR3: ASTAGTGVYEQY

V: TRBV28
J: TRBJ2-1
CDR3: ASSSGSPTYNEQF

V: TRBV4-2
J: TRBJ1-3
CDR3: ASSQVSGAGNTIY

V: TRBV6-5
J: TRBJ1-2
CDR3: ASSSGTNYGYT

V: TRBV28
J: TRBJ2-1
CDR3: ASSFPGLAGPVSYNEQF

V: TRBV5-4
J: TRBJ2-1
CDR3: ASSTSGGFFHEQF

V: TRBV2
J: TRBJ2-5
CDR3: ASSEGGRKTQY

V: TRBV28
J: TRBJ1-5
CDR3: ASSKGTGSYSNQPQH

V: TRBV5-1
J: TRBJ1-1
CDR3: ASSSGQELMNTEAF

V: TRBV4-3
J: TRBJ2-5
CDR3: ASSYRTSGETQY